A single sample is the source of the 6 T cell receptor beta chains below, sequenced in a study of blood T cell repertoires in COVID-19. TCRdb's table, derived via immunoSEQ multiplex PCR, lists solely in-frame clones and lacks some. Altogether about 280,000 clones are present, around 88% being singletons, with the ten largest covering about 6.1%. Sequencing was done on a sample of PBMCs or T cells enriched from blood (not recorded which). These receptors came from a woman aged 40 to 50 who had recovered from COVID-19.

The chain carries TRBV12-3 or TRBV12-4 and TRBJ1-6, with 9 bases matching TRBD1. The CDR3 sequence is 13 residues long. V trimming: 5 bases; J trimming: 11 bases; junction bases outside the gene matches: 4. The CDR3 DNA follows: TGTGCCAGCAGTAGGGACAGGGAGGCACCCCTCCACTTT. This gives the protein CASSRDREAPLHF.

The chain has TRBV21-1 and TRBJ2-3; the tabulated D call, TRBD1, remains unverified against the DNA. TRBV21-1 is listed as a pseudogene. The CDR3 covers 14 residues. CDR3 nucleotides: TGTGCCAGCAGCAAAGCCCGGACAAAAGGTACGCAGTATTTT. Encoded protein: CASSKARTKGTQYF.

This clone was seen a few times. The chain couples TRBV6-2 or TRBV6-3 to TRBJ1-1; no clear D. Trimming cost V 2 bases and J 1 base, with 8 bases left between them. Germline V CDR1 and CDR2: MNHEY, SVGEGT. The CDR3 consists of 14 residues. The CDR3 reads CASSYEQPNTEAFF. In DNA, the CDR3 is TGTGCCAGCAGTTACGAACAGCCGAACACTGAAGCTTTCTTT.

The chain links TRBV6-2 or TRBV6-3 to TRBJ2-5; TRBD2 matches at 7 bases. The CDR3 is 14 amino acids. Looked up from germline, CDR1 is MNHEY and CDR2 is SVGEGT. V lost 5 bases to trimming and J lost 5 bases; unmatched junction nucleotides: 8. CDR3 in DNA: TGTGCCAGCAGTCCCCGACTAGCAGGGGAGACCCAGTACTTC. Its protein is CASSPRLAGETQYF.

The chain recombines TRBV25-1 with TRBJ2-2; tentative D call: TRBD1 (6 bases). The germline V gene encodes CDR1 MGHDK and CDR2 SYGVNS. The CDR3 extends over 15 amino acids. With 3 bases removed from V and 2 bases from J, the gap between germline ends came to 10 bases. CDR3 bases: TGTGCCAGCAGTGAGGGGGCTCTTAACACCGGGGAGCTGTTTTTT. Amino acid sequence: CASSEGALNTGELFF.

The J gene is TRBJ2-5, the V gene TRBV5-1, with 13 nucleotides matching TRBD2. The CDR3 length is 15 residues. V was clipped by 6 bases and J by 2 bases; unmatched bases: 4. The germline CDR1 and CDR2 sequences are SGHRS and YFSETQ. The CDR3 reads CASTTSGRGQETQYF. The CDR3 DNA reads TGCGCCAGCACCACTAGCGGGAGGGGGCAAGAGACCCAGTACTTC.